Described below is a single T cell receptor (beta chain) sequence and its context. Antigen unknown. This specimen belongs to a study of beta chain features in type 1 diabetes. Study-wide background: Sorted cell examination encompassed approximately 98,000,000 cells across all samples. Findings of the study overall: Equally in patients and controls, PCR might preferentially amplify shorter templates.

CDR3 length: 17 residues. Per germline, CDR1 SGHNT and CDR2 YYREEE (reference sequence). The junction had 13 bases not matched to a gene; V was cut back by 2 bases and J by 8 bases. TCRB transcripts that were expressed got sequenced, as all of the isolated RNA had been reverse transcribed. Libraries were prepared by immunoSEQ multiplex PCR; TCRdb keeps only in-frame clonotypes and omits some of them. This sample carries under 550,000 clones, around 10% of them seen once, and the ten largest clones take about 0.042%. Specimen: naive CD4+ T cells from blood. This TCR was sampled from a woman aged 18-30 years in good health. This chain links TRBV5-4 with TRBJ1-4; 9 bases agree with TRBD1. This CDR3 reads CASSFKANRGQGEKLFF. CDR3 DNA: TGTGCCAGCAGCTTCAAGGCCAACAGGGGGCAAGGAGAAAAACTGTTTTTT.